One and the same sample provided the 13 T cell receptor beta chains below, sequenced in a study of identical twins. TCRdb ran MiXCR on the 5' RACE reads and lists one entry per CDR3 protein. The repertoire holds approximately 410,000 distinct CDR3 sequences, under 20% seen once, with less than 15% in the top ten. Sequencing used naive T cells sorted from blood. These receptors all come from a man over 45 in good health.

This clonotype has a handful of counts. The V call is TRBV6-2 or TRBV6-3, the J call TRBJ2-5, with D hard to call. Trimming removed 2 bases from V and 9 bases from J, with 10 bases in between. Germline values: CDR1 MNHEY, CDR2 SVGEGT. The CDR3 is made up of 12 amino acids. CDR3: CASSYRWMAQYF. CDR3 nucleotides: TGTGCCAGCAGTTACCGCTGGATGGCCCAGTACTTC.

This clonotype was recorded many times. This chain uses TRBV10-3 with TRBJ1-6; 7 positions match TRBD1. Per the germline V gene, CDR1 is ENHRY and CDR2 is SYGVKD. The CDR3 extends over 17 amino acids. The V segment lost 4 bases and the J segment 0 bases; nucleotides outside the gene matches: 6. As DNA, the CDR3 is TGTGCCATCAGTGGGCAGGGGGACAGCTCCTATAATTCACCCCTCCACTTT. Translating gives CAISGQGDSSYNSPLHF.

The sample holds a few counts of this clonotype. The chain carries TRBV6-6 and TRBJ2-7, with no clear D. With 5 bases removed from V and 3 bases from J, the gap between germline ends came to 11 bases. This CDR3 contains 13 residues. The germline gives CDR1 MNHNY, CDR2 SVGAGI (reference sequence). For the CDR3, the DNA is TGTGCCAGCAGTGCATCGGACGGCTACGAGCAGTACTTC. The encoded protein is CASSASDGYEQYF.

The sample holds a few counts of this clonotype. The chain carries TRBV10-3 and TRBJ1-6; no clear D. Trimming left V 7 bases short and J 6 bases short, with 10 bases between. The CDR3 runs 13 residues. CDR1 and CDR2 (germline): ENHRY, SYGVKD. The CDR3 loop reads CAITGRVNSPLHF. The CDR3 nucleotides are TGTGCCATCACCGGTAGGGTTAATTCACCCCTCCACTTT.

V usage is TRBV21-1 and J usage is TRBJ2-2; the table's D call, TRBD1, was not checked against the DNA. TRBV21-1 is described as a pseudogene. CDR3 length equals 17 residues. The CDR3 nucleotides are TGTGCCAGCAGCAAACCGGGGGGGACAGAGAACACCGGGGAGCTGTTTTTT. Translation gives CASSKPGGTENTGELFF.

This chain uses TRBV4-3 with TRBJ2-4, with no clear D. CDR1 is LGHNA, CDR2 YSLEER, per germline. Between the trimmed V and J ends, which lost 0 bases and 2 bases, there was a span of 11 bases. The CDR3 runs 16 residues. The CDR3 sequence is CASSQDFLLTKNIQYF. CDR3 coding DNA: TGCGCCAGCAGCCAAGATTTTTTACTAACCAAAAACATTCAGTACTTC.

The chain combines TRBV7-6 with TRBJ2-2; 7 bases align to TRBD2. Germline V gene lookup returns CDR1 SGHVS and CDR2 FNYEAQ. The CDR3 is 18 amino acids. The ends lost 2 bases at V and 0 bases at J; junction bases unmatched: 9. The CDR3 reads CASSLTPTSAANTGELFF. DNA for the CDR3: TGTGCCAGCAGCTTAACCCCTACTAGCGCGGCGAACACCGGGGAGCTGTTTTTT.

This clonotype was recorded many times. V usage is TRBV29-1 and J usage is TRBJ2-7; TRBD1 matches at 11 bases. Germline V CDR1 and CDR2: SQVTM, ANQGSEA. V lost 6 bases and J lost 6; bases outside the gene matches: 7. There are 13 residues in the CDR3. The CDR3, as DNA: TGCAGCGTCGACGGGACAGGGGGGCTCGAGCAGTACTTC. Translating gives CSVDGTGGLEQYF.

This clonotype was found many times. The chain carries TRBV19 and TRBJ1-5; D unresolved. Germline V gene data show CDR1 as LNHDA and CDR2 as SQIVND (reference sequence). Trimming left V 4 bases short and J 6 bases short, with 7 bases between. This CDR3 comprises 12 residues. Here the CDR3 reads CASSTEGQPQHF. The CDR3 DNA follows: TGTGCCAGTAGTACCGAGGGTCAGCCCCAGCATTTT.

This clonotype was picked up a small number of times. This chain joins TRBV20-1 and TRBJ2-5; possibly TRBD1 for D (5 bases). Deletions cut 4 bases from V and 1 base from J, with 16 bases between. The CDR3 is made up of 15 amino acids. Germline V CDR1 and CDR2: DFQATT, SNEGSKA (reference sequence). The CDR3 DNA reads TGCAGTGCTAACCGTCCCCAGGGTTTCCAAGAGACCCAGTACTTC. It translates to CSANRPQGFQETQYF.

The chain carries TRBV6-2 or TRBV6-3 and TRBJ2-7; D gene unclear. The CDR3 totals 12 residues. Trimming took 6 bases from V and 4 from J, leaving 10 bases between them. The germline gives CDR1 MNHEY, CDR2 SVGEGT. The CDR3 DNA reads TGTGCCAGCAGATCCGAATATTACGAGCAGTACTTC. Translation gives CASRSEYYEQYF.

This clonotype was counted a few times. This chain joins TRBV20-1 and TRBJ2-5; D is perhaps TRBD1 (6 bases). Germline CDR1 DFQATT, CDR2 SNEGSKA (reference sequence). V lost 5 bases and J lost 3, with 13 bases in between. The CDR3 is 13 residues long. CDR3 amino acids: CSAPRTAKETQYF. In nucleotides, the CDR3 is TGCAGTGCTCCACGGACAGCTAAAGAGACCCAGTACTTC.

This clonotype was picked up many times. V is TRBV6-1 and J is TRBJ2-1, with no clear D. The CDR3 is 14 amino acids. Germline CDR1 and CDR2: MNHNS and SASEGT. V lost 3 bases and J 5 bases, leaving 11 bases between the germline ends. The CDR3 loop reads CASSEIGRNNEQFF. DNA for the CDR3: TGTGCCAGCAGTGAGATTGGTAGGAACAATGAGCAGTTCTTC.